Reported below is one TCR beta chain. Its antigen remains unidentified. Base quality data are lacking; no much larger clone is found one base away. This sample was taken from a study of early T cells in non-severe SARS-CoV-2 infection (dated by TCRdb to about 2021). For context, the study as a whole: Because TCR sequencing relied on bulk RNA taken from unsorted whole blood, pairing of alpha and beta chains was not possible.

The CDR3, from cysteine to phenylalanine, totals 15 residues. Of the read, only the CDR3 DNA is kept; its 45 bases are in frame from base 1. The trim is 6 bases for V and 0 bases for J, with a gap of 12 bases between the germline ends. CDR1 and CDR2 (MNHEY, SVGAGI) derive from the germline V gene. The library was generated by 5' RACE. The listed sequencing device is NextSeq 500. In the TCR library protocol, unique molecular identifiers were attached to individual cDNA molecules to correct for PCR bias and sequencing error. Both TCR alpha and beta chains were sequenced, and tight co-correlation was observed between alpha and beta sequence abundances in each sample. Per the authors' processing: Decombinator V4 was used to annotate the V gene, J gene and CDR3 of the TCR sequences. Expanded TCRs were defined as changing significantly between any two time points under a Poisson model with p below 0.0001. TCR abundances were normalised to the total number of TCRs sequenced per sample and expressed as counts per million. MAIT TCRs were defined by TRAV1-2 paired with TRAJ12, TRAJ20 or TRAJ33, and iNKT TCRs by TRAV10 paired with TRAJ18. VDJdb, accessed 1 November 2021, was searched for CMV, EBV and SARS-CoV-2 annotated TCRs, with TCRs annotated for multiple antigens excluded. The raw public reads went through TCRdb reprocessing: fastp at Q25, MiXCR clone calling, in-frame beta chains kept. Each CDR3 protein appears once, grouped with its most common genes and DNA. The V and J calls here are based on TCRdb, not the publication. The sample table shows around 53,000 distinct CDR3 sequences, and about 10% are seen once. Roughly 8% of the sample lies in the top ten.

Findings and caveats that apply to the study as a whole: VDJdb matching was skewed toward anti-spike CD8 responses, so virus-specific expansions were likely underestimated and private and CD4 specificities were missed.

The study was a case-control design nested within a healthcare worker cohort in London, UK, with weekly nasopharyngeal swab PCR tests and blood sampling. Healthcare workers were enrolled in the week of the UK lockdown, from 23 to 31 March 2020, and were followed every week for up to roughly 16 weeks. The sequencing input was whole blood. This sequence uses TRBV6-5 and TRBJ1-5, with the D gene uncertain. The sequence derives from an adult who was a healthcare worker with PCR-confirmed SARS-CoV-2 infection or an uninfected control (not recorded which). The CDR3 here reads CASRRQAYSNQPQHF. The DNA sequence is given as TGTGCCAGCAGGAGACAAGCTTATAGCAATCAGCCCCAGCATTTT.